This T cell receptor beta chain was recorded in a study of cytomegalovirus exposure and HLA in healthy donors. Study-wide background: Among around 200 million T cells, an earlier analysis found around 100 million unique TCR beta sequences.

As to this clone: Its antigen is undetermined.

The PCR used 60 Vbeta and 13 Jbeta primers. Measured with immunoSEQ multiplex PCR; TCRdb has only the in-frame clones, and not every one. The sample includes 140,000 or so clones, 65% to 75% of them seen just once. The length of the CDR3 is 15 residues. Germline CDR1 reads SGHAT; CDR2 reads FQNNGV. The V end lost 4 bases, the J end lost 2 bases, and 9 bases lay between the germline ends. Study conclusions and caveats: Per a later analysis, HLA-associated TCR beta chains showed more clonal expansion than other, equally common TCR beta chains. The study flagged approximately 180 TCR beta chains as cytomegalovirus-associated. Follow-up analysis later connected one missense variant in DCLRE1C with trimming of TCR beta V- and J-genes.

The TCR sequence derives from a man aged 55-75 years in good health and CMV-seronegative. Sequencing was performed on PBMCs. The chain combines TRBV11-2 with TRBJ2-6; D possibly corresponds to TRBD1 (6 bases). CDR3 in amino acids: CASSSRGAGANVLTF. The CDR3 DNA is TGTGCCAGCAGCTCCAGGGGAGCTGGGGCCAACGTCCTGACTTTC.